Sequencing of this T cell receptor (beta chain) was carried out in a study of beta chain features in type 1 diabetes. What was sequenced were expressed TCRB transcripts, since all of the isolated RNA had been reverse transcribed. Generated by immunoSEQ multiplex PCR, the TCRdb table keeps only in-frame clones and is missing some. The sample includes 250,000 to 350,000 clones, about 11% seen only once; the top ten take 0.015%. The CDR3 length is 16 residues. V was pared by 0 bases and J by 1 base, with 13 bases between. Germline V gene lookup returns CDR1 SGHRS and CDR2 YFSETQ. This TCR was sampled from a young woman in good health. The V gene is TRBV5-1, the J gene TRBJ1-1; possible D gene TRBD1, 5 bases. Sequenced material: naive CD4+ T cells from blood. The CDR3 DNA follows: TGCGCCAGCAGCTTGGATGCTGGCAGGGCGAACACTGAAGCTTTCTTT. This gives the protein CASSLDAGRANTEAFF.